This T cell receptor beta chain was identified during a study of blood T cell repertoires in COVID-19. Study background: Both acute and convalescent COVID-19 samples were obtained from the United States, Italy and Spain. T cells, B-cell-depleted T cells, or PBMCs supplied cDNA or gDNA.

Authors' methods: The authors estimated nucleated cell counts from reference gene primer amplification. The data were produced by immunoSEQ multiplex PCR, yet TCRdb's version contains in-frame clones alone and is incomplete. Clone size and the V and J calls come from that table; the DNA yielded D and trimming. The profile shows around 370,000 clones, about 90% of them singletons. This clonotype originated in a woman aged 50 to 60 with COVID-19, enrolled during active disease. The source material was peripheral blood.

The CDR3 protein is CATSRDPQRGPGNTIYF. The CDR3 nucleotides are TGTGCCACCAGCAGAGATCCCCAAAGGGGTCCTGGAAACACCATATATTTT. The chain combines TRBV15 with TRBJ1-3, with D possibly TRBD1 on 5 matching bases. CDR1 LNHNV and CDR2 YYDKDF come from the germline V gene (reference sequence). With 0 bases removed from V and 2 bases from J, the gap between germline ends came to 14 bases. The CDR3 runs to 17 residues.